The rows below give T cell receptor beta chains drawn from one sample of a study of tumour-infiltrating T cells in Burkitt lymphoma. Profiled with immunoSEQ multiplex PCR; TCRdb holds only in-frame clones, not every one. This sample has over a thousand clones, with about 13% found just once. Input material: tumor tissue. All receptors derive from a human donor with Burkitt lymphoma. The conserved cysteine and the conserved F or W are not part of the CDR3 here. Where a row states a size, it is once, few, many or the class of an expanded clone; other rows omit it.

few | TRBJ1-2 | TRBV7-9 | ASSLGAENWGYT
NA | TRBJ2-2 | TRBV4-3 | ASSPGLATGELF
NA | TRBJ1-5 | TRBV19 | ASSETGTGDNQPQH
NA | TRBJ2-1 | TRBV9 | ASSVGGTSGGALDEQF
NA | TRBJ2-3 | TRBV6-5 | ASSPPTDTQY
NA | TRBJ2-1 | TRBV14 | ASSPRPAGHSYNEQF
few | TRBJ1-2 | TRBV27 | ASSLSGGGVGYT
NA | TRBJ2-1 | TRBV7-9 | ASSLAQGAYEQF
few | TRBJ1-5 | TRBV10-3 | AISADRGANQPQH
few | TRBJ1-4 | TRBV7-2 | ASSFQTGHNEKLF
few | TRBJ1-2 | TRBV27 | ASSIGTGGALVHYGYT
once | NA | TRBV5-1 | ASNPYSSSNYEQY
few | TRBJ2-7 | TRBV5-1 | ASNPYSSSNYEQY
NA | TRBJ2-4 | TRBV27 | ASSLLAGVTKNIQY
few | TRBJ2-5 | TRBV9 | ASSPRSSGSETQY
few | TRBJ1-1 | TRBV5-6 | ASSPGRDQGPEAF
NA | TRBJ1-5 | TRBV9 | ASSFTGKNDQPQH
NA | TRBJ2-3 | TRBV27 | ASSPRVSSGREGDTQY
NA | TRBJ2-1 | TRBV21-1 | ASIQQGHNEQF
NA | TRBJ2-3 | TRBV6-6 | ASSYSGASTDTQY
few | TRBJ2-1 | TRBV27 | ASSPTSALNEQF
NA | TRBJ1-2 | TRBV19 | ASRQGGENYGYT
NA | TRBJ2-7 | TRBV5-6 | ASGRGQVRYEQY
NA | TRBJ1-5 | TRBV15 | ATSEDRSIGSNQPQH
few | TRBJ2-7 | TRBV6-5 | ASSYTGTGSREQY
NA | TRBJ2-7 | TRBV25-1 | ASILGGEASYEQY
NA | TRBJ2-2 | TRBV4-1 | ASSQPRTSGGTTGELF
few | TRBJ2-7 | TRBV18 | ASSSEQGFTYEQY
few | TRBJ2-5 | TRBV7-6 | ASSLGSQLGRETQY
NA | TRBJ2-2 | TRBV14 | ASSHRLWEPGELF
NA | TRBJ2-3 | TRBV27 | ASSTGGTQY
NA | TRBJ2-6 | TRBV19 | ASTLGRTGANVLT
few | TRBJ2-1 | TRBV9 | ASSVGVAGGLSSYNEQF
few | TRBJ2-3 | TRBV6-6 | ASSYGGLATDTQY
NA | TRBJ1-1 | TRBV15 | ATSRDESRATNTEAF
NA | TRBJ1-2 | TRBV7-2 | ASTRVGDGYT
few | TRBJ2-7 | TRBV30 | AWSGDGRRNEQY
NA | TRBJ2-7 | TRBV10-3 | AISGAGGTYEQY
NA | TRBJ2-5 | TRBV2 | ASRPLAGARETQY
few | TRBJ2-2 | TRBV15 | ATSGGGLADTGELF
NA | TRBJ2-7 | TRBV18 | ASSPPFGEQY
few | TRBJ2-7 | TRBV6-5 | ASSFSGTSDEQY
NA | TRBJ2-5 | TRBV6-5 | ASSLQTGRETQY
NA | TRBJ2-2 | TRBV4-1 | ASSQVMDSGELF
few | TRBJ2-1 | TRBV9 | ASSVAGLGNEQF
NA | TRBJ2-1 | TRBV4-3 | ASSQDGAWSSYNEQF
NA | TRBJ2-4 | TRBV10-1 | ASSEGQGEFGIQY
NA | TRBJ1-2 | TRBV5-8 | ASSGWTGGNYGYT
few | TRBJ1-3 | TRBV7-9 | ASSLRGAVSGNTIY
few | TRBJ2-6 | TRBV4-3 | ASSQDGSSGANVLT
few | TRBJ2-7 | TRBV5-4 | ASSLDSLSSYEQY
NA | TRBJ1-5 | TRBV4-2 | ASSQGWGRGGQPQH
NA | TRBJ2-2 | TRBV29-1 | SVVPGRTGELF